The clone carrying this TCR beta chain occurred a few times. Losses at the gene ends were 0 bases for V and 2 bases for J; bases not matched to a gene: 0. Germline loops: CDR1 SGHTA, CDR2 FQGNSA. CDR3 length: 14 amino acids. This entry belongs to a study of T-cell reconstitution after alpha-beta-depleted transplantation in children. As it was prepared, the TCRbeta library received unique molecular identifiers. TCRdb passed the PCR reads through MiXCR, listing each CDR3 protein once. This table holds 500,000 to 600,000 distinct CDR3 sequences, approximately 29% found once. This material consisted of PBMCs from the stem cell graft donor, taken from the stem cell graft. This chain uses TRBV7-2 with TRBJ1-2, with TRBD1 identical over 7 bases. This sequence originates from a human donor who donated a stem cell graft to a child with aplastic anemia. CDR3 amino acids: CASSLAGGNYGYTF. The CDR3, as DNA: TGTGCCAGCAGCTTAGCAGGGGGCAACTATGGCTACACCTTC.